Presented here are 27 T cell receptor beta chains from one specimen sequenced in a study of T cells after yellow fever vaccination. MiXCR, run by TCRdb on the 5' RACE reads, gives a single entry per CDR3 protein. The sample has just under 600,000 distinct CDR3 sequences, roughly 12% seen once; the top ten hold about 14%. The material was PBMCs, obtained on the day of the yellow fever booster vaccination. These receptors all come from a man aged 25-45 years who received the YFV17D yellow fever vaccine.

This chain connects TRBV20-1 to TRBJ2-1; 9 bases map to TRBD2. The CDR3 runs to 15 residues. CDR1 is DFQATT and CDR2 is SNEGSKA in the germline V gene (reference sequence). The junction had 3 bases not matched to a gene; V was cut back by 0 bases and J by 3 bases. The CDR3 DNA reads TGCAGTGCTAGAGATCGACTAGCGGACTACAATGAGCAGTTCTTC. Translation: CSARDRLADYNEQFF.

This clonotype was seen a handful of times. The chain has TRBV20-1 and TRBJ2-7; D not resolved. This CDR3 is built from 13 residues. The germline V gene has CDR1 DFQATT and CDR2 SNEGSKA (reference sequence). The V end lost 5 bases, the J end lost 1 base, and 12 bases lay between the germline ends. The CDR3 DNA sequence: TGCAGTGCTCGCCACATGGGATCCTACGAGCAGTACTTC. Its translation: CSARHMGSYEQYF.

This clonotype has just a few counts. The chain carries TRBV18 and TRBJ1-6; D is possibly TRBD1 (6 bases). The germline V gene has CDR1 KGHSH and CDR2 LQKENI. Trimming left V 6 bases short and J 5 bases short, with 14 bases between. The CDR3 totals 15 residues. CDR3 in DNA: TGTGCCAGCTCCGCCGGGACAACAAATAATTCACCCCTCCACTTT. Translation: CASSAGTTNNSPLHF.

This clonotype showed up just a few times. V is TRBV7-2 and J is TRBJ1-1; D call uncertain. The CDR3 has 13 amino acids. Germline lookup yields CDR1 SGHTA and CDR2 FQGNSA. Trimming took 7 bases from V and 5 from J, leaving 14 bases between them. CDR3 nucleotide sequence: TGTGCCAGCAATCCGGGCCCCCGAACTGAAGCTTTCTTT. Protein: CASNPGPRTEAFF.

This clonotype was counted between two and nine times. V and J are TRBV13 and TRBJ2-7, with TRBD1 as a possible D gene (5 bases). The length of the CDR3 is 14 residues. CDR1 is PRHDT and CDR2 is FYEKMQ in the germline V gene (reference sequence). V lost 5 bases, J lost 5 bases, and 16 bases lay in between. CDR3: CASSKQGLSNEQYF. DNA for the CDR3: TGTGCCAGCAGCAAGCAGGGTCTGTCTAACGAGCAGTACTTC.

The chain recombines TRBV7-2 with TRBJ1-1; D might be TRBD1 (5 bases). CDR3 length: 16 residues. Looked up from germline, CDR1 is SGHTA and CDR2 is FQGNSA. V was cut by 0 bases and J by 0 bases, with 11 bases left in between. DNA of the CDR3: TGTGCCAGCAGCTTAGCCAGGACAACGATGAACACTGAAGCTTTCTTT. This encodes CASSLARTTMNTEAFF.

The chain uses TRBV19 and TRBJ1-5; the match to TRBD1 covers 10 bases. Germline loops: CDR1 LNHDA, CDR2 SQIVND (reference sequence). Unmatched junction bases numbered 4, after V lost 1 base and J lost 7 bases. This CDR3 spans 15 amino acids. CDR3 sequence: CASSIVGQGEQPQHF. CDR3 sequence (DNA): TGTGCCAGTAGTATAGTTGGACAGGGGGAGCAGCCCCAGCATTTT. Full variable domain (outside the CDR3, taken from reference TRBV19 and TRBJ1-5): DGGITQSPKYLFRKEGQNVTLSCEQNLNHDAMYWYRQDPGQGLRLIYYSQIVNDFQKGDIAEGYSVSREKKESFPLTVTSAQKNPTAFYLCASSIVGQGEQPQHFGDGTRLSIL.

This clonotype turned up a few times. This chain connects TRBV6-5 to TRBJ2-2; D gene unclear. V shed 0 bases and J shed 4 bases, with 9 bases lying between them. Germline CDR1 is MNHEY and CDR2 is SVGAGI. The CDR3 is 15 residues long. CDR3 DNA: TGTGCCAGCAGTTACTCCACAGTCGGCACCGGGGAGCTGTTTTTT. It encodes CASSYSTVGTGELFF.

V is TRBV9 and J is TRBJ2-7; the D call may be TRBD1 or TRBD2 (5 bases each). Trimming stripped 3 bases from V and 6 bases from J, with 13 bases between. Germline V gene data show CDR1 as SGDLS and CDR2 as YYNGEE. This CDR3 comprises 13 residues. This chain's CDR3 is CASSGGRLSEQYF. CDR3 in DNA: TGTGCCAGCAGCGGGGGACGCTTATCCGAGCAGTACTTC. The full variable domain, in which reference TRBV9 and TRBJ2-7 provide the parts outside the CDR3, is DSGVTQTPKHLITATGQRVTLRCSPRSGDLSVYWYQQSLDQGLQFLIQYYNGEERAKGNILERFSAQQFPDLHSELNLSSLELGDSALYFCASSGGRLSEQYFGPGTRLTVT.

This clonotype has more than one count but fewer than ten. The chain carries TRBV12-3 or TRBV12-4 and TRBJ2-2; the D gene is possibly TRBD1 (5 bases). With 1 base removed from V and 4 bases from J, the gap between germline ends came to 7 bases. The CDR3 length is 14 residues. CDR3 sequence: CASSLEGLTGELFF. DNA for the CDR3: TGTGCCAGCAGTTTAGAGGGGCTCACCGGGGAGCTGTTTTTT.

This clonotype showed up just a few times. The chain carries TRBV13 and TRBJ2-7; 7 nucleotides agree with TRBD2. With V trimmed by 5 bases and J by 3 bases, 10 bases remained unmatched. The CDR3 is 15 residues long. The germline V gene has CDR1 PRHDT and CDR2 FYEKMQ (reference sequence). CDR3 in amino acids: CASSPVGGNLYEQYF. The CDR3 DNA reads as TGTGCCAGCAGCCCGGTCGGGGGGAACCTCTACGAGCAGTACTTC.

This clonotype was observed at least ten times. The V gene is TRBV7-9, the J gene TRBJ2-1, with TRBD2 matching over 10 bases. J lost 5 bases, V lost 2 bases, and 6 bases had no gene match. This CDR3 spans 16 amino acids. In germline, CDR1 is SEHNR, CDR2 FQNEAQ (reference sequence). CDR3 coding DNA: TGTGCCAGCAGCTTAATGGTCGGACTAGCGGACAATGAGCAGTTCTTC. It yields the protein CASSLMVGLADNEQFF.

In its sample, this clonotype was seen a few times. The chain has TRBV2 and TRBJ1-1; TRBD1 aligns across 10 bases. J was trimmed by 0 bases and V by 4 bases; bases with no gene match: 2. Looked up from germline, CDR1 is SNHLY and CDR2 is FYNNEI. The CDR3 runs to 15 residues. CDR3 coding DNA: TGTGCCAGCAGTGGACAGGGGGCGATGAACACTGAAGCTTTCTTT. Translation: CASSGQGAMNTEAFF.

This rearrangement joins TRBV5-1 to TRBJ2-3, with 7 nucleotides matching TRBD1. V shed 4 bases, J shed 4 bases, and the junction held 9 bases outside the gene matches. The CDR3 covers 15 residues. CDR1 and CDR2 (germline): SGHRS, YFSETQ. CDR3 region: CASSPSTGQADTQYF. CDR3 nucleotides: TGCGCCAGCAGCCCCAGTACTGGACAGGCAGATACGCAGTATTTT. Filled out from reference TRBV5-1 and TRBJ2-3, the complete variable domain reads KAGVTQTPRYLIKTRGQQVTLSCSPISGHRSVSWYQQTPGQGLQFLFEYFSETQRNKGNFPGRFSGRQFSNSRSEMNVSTLELGDSALYLCASSPSTGQADTQYFGPGTRLTVL.

J is TRBJ2-1 and V is TRBV7-8, with D perhaps being TRBD1 or TRBD2 (5 bases each). Trimming shortened V by 10 bases and J by 9 bases, and 22 bases separated the two germline ends. The CDR3 is 14 residues long. Germline CDR1 and CDR2: SGHVS and FQNEAQ. The CDR3 coding sequence is TGTGCCACCTCTCCCGGGACGCCTTACGGTGAGCAGTTCTTC. Translating it yields CATSPGTPYGEQFF.

The CDR3 here is CASSQEWAPGGAKNIQYF. The CDR3 nucleotides are TGTGCCAGCAGCCAAGAGTGGGCTCCGGGGGGGGCCAAAAACATTCAGTACTTC. The gene calls are TRBV14 and TRBJ2-4; 8 bases map to TRBD2. There are 18 residues in the CDR3. Germline CDR1 and CDR2: SGHDN and FVKESK. J was trimmed by 1 base and V by 0 bases; bases with no gene match: 8.

This clonotype was seen many times. The chain uses TRBV20-1 and TRBJ2-7; 9 bases agree with TRBD1. Germline-derived CDR1 and CDR2 are DFQATT and SNEGSKA (reference sequence). The CDR3 runs to 12 residues. V was clipped by 3 bases and J by 6 bases; unmatched bases: 3. The CDR3 DNA reads as TGCAGTGCTAGGGGACAGGGTACCGAGCAGTACTTC. This codes for CSARGQGTEQYF.

This chain uses TRBV7-2 with TRBJ2-7; possibly TRBD2 for D (7 bases). This CDR3 has 16 amino acids. Trimming cost V 2 bases and J 3 bases, with 17 bases left between them. Germline loops: CDR1 SGHTA, CDR2 FQGNSA. This CDR3 reads CASSLMGGARVYEQYF. The DNA of the CDR3 is TGTGCCAGCAGCTTAATGGGGGGGGCCAGAGTCTACGAGCAGTACTTC.

This clonotype was counted only a few times. The chain joins TRBV6-1 to TRBJ2-1, with 11 bases that match TRBD2. CDR3 length: 15 residues. Per the germline V gene, CDR1 is MNHNS and CDR2 is SASEGT. The V and J ends lost 4 bases and 4 bases, in that order; junction bases with no gene match: 3. The CDR3 protein is CASSATSGIYNEQFF. CDR3 coding DNA: TGTGCCAGCAGTGCGACTAGCGGGATTTACAATGAGCAGTTCTTC.

This clonotype was detected a few times. The chain links TRBV5-6 to TRBJ1-1; D gene uncertain. Germline CDR1 reads SGHDT; CDR2 reads YYEEEE. V dropped 3 bases and J dropped 6 bases, with 6 bases sitting between them. CDR3 length: 11 amino acids. The CDR3, as DNA: TGTGCCAGCAGCTCGGGCTCTGAAGCTTTCTTT. Its protein product is CASSSGSEAFF.

In its sample, this clonotype was seen a few times. V gene TRBV6-1 combines with J gene TRBJ2-1; D ambiguous. Trimming cost V 8 bases and J 0 bases, with 17 bases left between them. This CDR3 comprises 16 residues. Germline loops: CDR1 MNHNS, CDR2 SASEGT. The CDR3 region is CASGLGYAVSYNEQFF. CDR3 DNA sequence: TGTGCCAGCGGATTAGGGTATGCCGTCTCCTACAATGAGCAGTTCTTC.

The V call is TRBV15, the J call TRBJ1-5; no reliable D call. Trimming cost V 5 bases and J 1 base, with 9 bases left between them. In germline, CDR1 is LNHNV, CDR2 YYDKDF (reference sequence). This CDR3 comprises 14 residues. CDR3 amino acids: CATSFQLSNQPQHF. CDR3 sequence (DNA): TGTGCCACCAGCTTTCAACTCAGCAATCAGCCCCAGCATTTT.

This clonotype was observed at least ten times. The chain carries TRBV2 and TRBJ1-1, with D perhaps TRBD1 (6 bases). This CDR3 has 14 amino acids. The V gene lost 6 bases and the J gene lost 5 bases, with 16 bases spanning the gap. Looked up from germline, CDR1 is SNHLY and CDR2 is FYNNEI. The CDR3 here is CASRPVRGITEAFF. In DNA, the CDR3 is TGTGCCAGCAGACCGGTCAGGGGCATTACTGAAGCTTTCTTT.

The chain has TRBV7-2 and TRBJ2-1, with D possibly matching TRBD2 (6 bases). The CDR3 loop spans 15 amino acids. In germline, CDR1 is SGHTA, CDR2 FQGNSA. V lost 2 bases and J 7 bases, leaving 15 bases between the germline ends. CDR3 amino acids: CASSLMGLDVNEQFF. In nucleotides, the CDR3 is TGTGCCAGCAGCTTAATGGGACTTGATGTGAATGAGCAGTTCTTC.

V gene TRBV18 combines with J gene TRBJ2-3, with D possibly being TRBD2 (6 bases). Trimming took 2 bases from V and 0 from J, leaving 9 bases between them. The germline V gene has CDR1 KGHSH and CDR2 LQKENI. The CDR3 has 15 residues. CDR3 DNA: TGTGCCAGCTCACCAGAGGGGAGGAGCACAGATACGCAGTATTTT. Encoded protein: CASSPEGRSTDTQYF.

The chain couples TRBV2 to TRBJ2-7; 9 bases line up with TRBD1. The CDR3 has 14 residues. Looked up from germline, CDR1 is SNHLY and CDR2 is FYNNEI. The V segment lost 6 bases and the J segment 6 bases; nucleotides outside the gene matches: 9. CDR3 sequence reads: CASRGDREIGEQYF. The DNA of the CDR3 is TGTGCCAGCAGAGGGGACAGGGAGATCGGCGAGCAGTACTTC.

This chain connects TRBV24-1 to TRBJ2-3; no reliable D call. V dropped 3 bases and J dropped 0 bases, with 18 bases sitting between them. This CDR3 comprises 18 residues. CDR1 and CDR2 from the germline V gene are KGHDR and SFDVKD. CDR3 nucleotides: TGTGCCACCAGTGATCGTCATATCGGGTCGGTGAGCACAGATACGCAGTATTTT. Its protein product is CATSDRHIGSVSTDTQYF.